Listed below are T cell receptor beta chains from one sample, sequenced in a study of T cells in localized non-small cell lung cancer. Generated by immunoSEQ multiplex PCR, the TCRdb table keeps only in-frame clones and is missing some. The sample shows approximately 47,000 clones, around 87% of them seen only once. Sample: PBMCs, taken before any cancer treatment. The receptors shown here come from a man between 40 and 70 years old with stage II lung adenocarcinoma. Each CDR3 is given with its conserved first and last residue. D genes are given only for firm matches. Some rows mark clone size as missing; the rest say once, few, many or name a class of expanded clone.

D: TRBD2
V: TRBV5-4
J: TRBJ2-1
size: NA
CDR3: CASSPSGGTYNEQFF
DNA: TGTGCCAGCAGCCCCTCGGGGGGAACCTACAATGAGCAGTTCTTC

D: NA
V: TRBV5-5
J: TRBJ1-4
size: NA
CDR3: CASSLGEGKLFF
DNA: TGTGCCAGCAGCTTAGGGGAGGGAAAACTGTTTTTT

D: NA
V: TRBV5-5
J: TRBJ1-6
size: NA
CDR3: CASSSPWAQEDSPLHF
DNA: TGTGCCAGCAGCTCACCCTGGGCCCAGGAGGATTCACCCCTCCACTTT

D: NA
V: TRBV5-3
J: TRBJ1-6
size: NA
CDR3: CARSLDLSYNSPLHF
DNA: TGTGCCAGAAGCTTGGATCTCTCCTATAATTCACCCCTCCACTTT

D: TRBD1
V: TRBV19
J: TRBJ2-3
size: NA
CDR3: CASSLQGAGLSLSTDTQYF
DNA: TGTGCCAGTAGTCTACAGGGGGCAGGTCTATCTCTTAGCACAGATACGCAGTATTTT

D: NA
V: TRBV11-2
J: TRBJ2-4
size: NA
CDR3: CASSLGREDIQYF
DNA: TGTGCCAGCAGCTTAGGGAGGGAGGACATTCAGTACTTC

D: NA
V: TRBV9
J: TRBJ1-2
size: few
CDR3: CASSPPGGDGYTF
DNA: TGTGCCAGCAGCCCCCCCGGGGGGGATGGCTACACCTTC

D: NA
V: TRBV19
J: TRBJ1-5
size: NA
CDR3: CASKVVGGNQPQHF
DNA: TGTGCCAGTAAAGTTGTGGGGGGCAATCAGCCCCAGCATTTT

D: TRBD1
V: TRBV7-3
J: TRBJ2-5
size: NA
CDR3: CASSLHRGEETQYF
DNA: TGTGCCAGCAGCCTTCACAGGGGGGAAGAGACCCAGTACTTC

D: NA
V: TRBV7-6
J: TRBJ2-3
size: NA
CDR3: CASSFGRVDTQYF
DNA: TGTGCCAGCAGCTTCGGCCGGGTGGATACGCAGTATTTT

D: NA
V: TRBV6-1
J: TRBJ1-4
size: NA
CDR3: CASMAALLNEKLFF
DNA: TGTGCCAGCATGGCAGCTCTACTTAATGAAAAACTGTTTTTT

D: NA
V: TRBV11-1
J: TRBJ1-1
size: NA
CDR3: CASSKTVNTEAFF
DNA: TGTGCCAGCAGCAAGACAGTAAACACTGAAGCTTTCTTT

D: NA
V: TRBV5-1
J: TRBJ2-1
size: NA
CDR3: CASSLETSSYNEQFF
DNA: TGCGCCAGCAGCTTGGAAACGAGCTCCTACAATGAGCAGTTCTTC

D: NA
V: TRBV19
J: TRBJ2-7
size: NA
CDR3: CASSIRARGEQYF
DNA: TGTGCCAGTAGTATACGGGCGAGAGGCGAGCAGTACTTC

D: NA
V: TRBV18
J: TRBJ2-2
size: NA
CDR3: CASSLRISAGTGELFF
DNA: TGTGCCAGCTCACTGAGGATCTCGGCAGGAACCGGGGAGCTGTTTTTT

D: NA
V: TRBV5-1
J: TRBJ2-2
size: NA
CDR3: CASSYAYTGELFF
DNA: TGCGCCAGCAGCTACGCCTACACCGGGGAGCTGTTTTTT

D: NA
V: TRBV27
J: TRBJ1-4
size: few
CDR3: CASSLSNSPSEKLFF
DNA: TGTGCCAGCAGTTTATCGAACAGTCCCTCTGAAAAACTGTTTTTT

D: TRBD2
V: TRBV2
J: TRBJ2-1
size: NA
CDR3: CASSGTSGGLGILYEQFF
DNA: TGTGCCAGCAGTGGGACTAGCGGGGGGCTAGGAATCTTGTATGAGCAGTTCTTC

D: NA
V: TRBV30
J: TRBJ1-2
size: NA
CDR3: CAWSVKGPYTF
DNA: TGTGCCTGGAGTGTAAAGGGCCCCTACACCTTC

D: NA
V: TRBV6-1
J: TRBJ1-6
size: NA
CDR3: CASGRPSPFTLHF
DNA: TGTGCCAGCGGGAGGCCATCCCCATTCACCCTCCACTTT

D: NA
V: TRBV30
J: TRBJ2-7
size: NA
CDR3: CAWSIRDRRTYEQYF
DNA: TGTGCCTGGAGCATCCGAGACAGGCGAACCTACGAGCAGTACTTC

D: NA
V: TRBV19
J: TRBJ1-6
size: NA
CDR3: CASHSNRVENSPLHF
DNA: TGTGCCAGTCACTCAAACAGGGTCGAGAATTCACCCCTCCACTTT

D: NA
V: TRBV5-6
J: TRBJ1-1
size: once
CDR3: CASSLDGFGDTEAFF
DNA: TGTGCCAGCAGCTTGGACGGCTTCGGGGATACTGAAGCTTTCTTT

D: TRBD1
V: TRBV5-6
J: TRBJ1-6
size: NA
CDR3: CASSLIGDRELYNSPLHF
DNA: TGTGCCAGCAGCTTAATCGGGGACAGGGAACTTTATAATTCACCCCTCCACTTT

D: TRBD1
V: TRBV5-8
J: TRBJ2-5
size: NA
CDR3: CASSPGQGVWETQYF
DNA: TGTGCCAGCAGTCCGGGACAGGGGGTTTGGGAGACCCAGTACTTC

D: NA
V: TRBV19
J: TRBJ2-2
size: NA
CDR3: CASSMGDRNTGELFF
DNA: TGTGCCAGTAGTATGGGAGACAGGAACACCGGGGAGCTGTTTTTT

D: TRBD1
V: TRBV5-5
J: TRBJ2-7
size: NA
CDR3: CASSFDRDKYEQYF
DNA: TGTGCCAGCAGCTTTGACAGGGATAAGTACGAGCAGTACTTC

D: TRBD1
V: TRBV9
J: TRBJ1-4
size: NA
CDR3: CASSPGTGDSTNEKLFF
DNA: TGTGCCAGCAGCCCCGGGACAGGGGATTCGACTAATGAAAAACTGTTTTTT

D: TRBD1
V: TRBV7-8
J: TRBJ2-3
size: NA
CDR3: CASSLNGQGADTQYF
DNA: TGTGCCAGCAGCTTAAACGGGCAGGGGGCAGATACGCAGTATTTT

D: TRBD1
V: TRBV11-1
J: TRBJ2-5
size: few
CDR3: CASSLMGTGAQETQYF
DNA: TGTGCCAGCAGCTTGATGGGGACAGGGGCCCAAGAGACCCAGTACTTC

D: NA
V: TRBV4-1
J: TRBJ2-7
size: NA
CDR3: CASSPSGYEQYF
DNA: TGCGCCAGCAGCCCGTCGGGCTACGAGCAGTACTTC

D: NA
V: TRBV28
J: TRBJ1-1
size: NA
CDR3: CASSLNLGEAFF
DNA: TGTGCCAGCAGTCTCAATTTGGGGGAAGCTTTCTTT

D: NA
V: TRBV5-1
J: TRBJ2-3
size: NA
CDR3: CASSFGQATDTQYF
DNA: TGCGCCAGCAGCTTTGGTCAGGCCACAGATACGCAGTATTTT

D: NA
V: TRBV2
J: TRBJ2-5
size: NA
CDR3: CASSADSKETQYF
DNA: TGTGCCAGCAGTGCGGACAGTAAAGAGACCCAGTACTTC

D: NA
V: TRBV7-8
J: TRBJ2-1
size: NA
CDR3: CASITGTVYNEQFF
DNA: TGTGCCAGCATAACGGGAACAGTTTACAATGAGCAGTTCTTC

D: TRBD1
V: TRBV9
J: TRBJ1-6
size: NA
CDR3: CASSPRTGDRVNSPLHF
DNA: TGTGCCAGCAGCCCCCGGACGGGGGACAGGGTGAATTCACCCCTCCACTTT

D: NA
V: TRBV5-1
J: TRBJ1-2
size: NA
CDR3: CASSLKVGPYGYTF
DNA: TGCGCCAGCAGCTTAAAAGTGGGCCCTTATGGCTACACCTTC

D: NA
V: TRBV9
J: TRBJ1-3
size: NA
CDR3: CASSVGPRVDSGNTIYF
DNA: TGTGCCAGCAGCGTAGGGCCCCGGGTCGACTCTGGAAACACCATATATTTT